The 14 T cell receptor beta chains below all came from one sample that was sequenced in a study of cytomegalovirus exposure and HLA in healthy donors. The PCR ran on 60 Vbeta and 13 Jbeta primers. The protocol was immunoSEQ multiplex PCR, while the TCRdb copy is restricted to in-frame clones and leaves out a portion. The table has fewer than 200,000 clones, 75% to 80% seen once. Sequenced sample: PBMCs. These TCRs come from a woman aged 40 to 50 in good health and CMV-seropositive.

The chain is built from TRBV4-3 and TRBJ2-1, with 9 bases matching TRBD2. The CDR3 runs to 17 residues. Per the germline V gene, CDR1 is LGHNA and CDR2 is YSLEER. V dropped 0 bases and J dropped 7; count of bases not matched to a gene: 10. CDR3 loop: CASSQEEGGRAWNEQFF. CDR3 sequence (DNA): TGCGCCAGCAGCCAAGAGGAGGGCGGGAGGGCGTGGAATGAGCAGTTCTTC.

The gene calls are TRBV5-1 and TRBJ2-2; 7 nucleotides agree with TRBD1. After removal of 7 bases from V and 6 bases from J, the junction contained 12 bases not matched to a gene. This CDR3 is built from 15 residues. Germline loops: CDR1 SGHRS, CDR2 YFSETQ. CDR3 DNA sequence: TGCGCCAGCCATCTTTTAACAGGGGCTCCCGGGGAGCTGTTTTTT. Its protein is CASHLLTGAPGELFF.

V gene TRBV5-1 combines with J gene TRBJ2-5; D is unclear. Trimming stripped 2 bases from V and 5 bases from J, with 13 bases between. The CDR3 sequence is 14 residues long. CDR1 and CDR2 (germline): SGHRS, YFSETQ. The CDR3 DNA sequence: TGCGCCAGCAGCTTAAGTCTCCGGGTTGAGACCCAGTACTTC. Its protein product is CASSLSLRVETQYF.

V usage is TRBV5-5 and J usage is TRBJ1-5; 10 bases agree with TRBD1. Germline V gene lookup returns CDR1 SGHKS and CDR2 YYEKEE (reference sequence). CDR3 length: 19 amino acids. V lost 4 bases to trimming and J lost 1 base; unmatched junction nucleotides: 14. The CDR3 region is CASSPRDRGILGSNQPQHF. The CDR3 DNA is TGTGCCAGCAGCCCCCGGGACAGGGGAATTTTGGGGAGCAATCAGCCCCAGCATTTT.

In the case of this clone: The same CDR3 arises from other DNA sequences in this sample as well. The chain employs TRBV5-4 and TRBJ1-2; D remains ambiguous. The CDR3 is made up of 13 amino acids. Looked up from germline, CDR1 is SGHNT and CDR2 is YYREEE (reference sequence). V was pared by 0 bases and J by 5 bases, with 8 bases between. The DNA of the CDR3 is TGTGCCAGCAGCTTGGACAGTCTTTATGGCTACACCTTC. Translated: CASSLDSLYGYTF.

J is TRBJ1-1 and V is TRBV28; tentative D call: TRBD1 (6 bases). V lost 6 bases and J 3 bases, leaving 17 bases between the germline ends. Germline V gene lookup returns CDR1 MDHEN and CDR2 SYDVKM. The CDR3 runs to 15 residues. CDR3 region: CASSEADRSYTEAFF. In DNA, the CDR3 is TGTGCCAGCAGCGAAGCCGACAGGTCCTACACTGAAGCTTTCTTT.

The chain carries TRBV10-3 and TRBJ1-5; perhaps TRBD1 as D (6 bases). The CDR3 sequence is 15 residues long. CDR1 is ENHRY, CDR2 SYGVKD, per germline. Trimming cost V 0 bases and J 6 bases, with 12 bases left between them. In DNA form, the CDR3 reads TGTGCCATCAGTGAGTCGGGGGCGATCGGTCAGCCCCAGCATTTT. Its translation: CAISESGAIGQPQHF.

V and J are TRBV25-1 and TRBJ1-1; possible D gene TRBD1, 6 bases. Germline loops: CDR1 MGHDK, CDR2 SYGVNS. The V end lost 6 bases, the J end lost 6 bases, and 14 bases lay between the germline ends. This CDR3 spans 13 amino acids. CDR3 loop: CASSPDRRAEAFF. DNA of the CDR3: TGTGCCAGCAGCCCGGACAGAAGGGCTGAAGCTTTCTTT.

In DNA, the CDR3 is TGTGCCAGCTCAGGACAGGGGGCTTCCTACGAGCAGTACTTC. This codes for CASSGQGASYEQYF. The V call is TRBV18, the J call TRBJ2-7; TRBD1 aligns across 11 bases. This CDR3 contains 14 residues. After removal of 5 bases from V and 1 base from J, the junction contained 1 base not matched to a gene. Germline V gives CDR1 KGHSH, CDR2 LQKENI.

CDR3 sequence: CATLGGGSYNEQFF. The CDR3 DNA sequence: TGTGCCACTCTCGGGGGGGGCTCCTACAATGAGCAGTTCTTC. This chain uses TRBV10-3 with TRBJ2-1; 8 nucleotides align to TRBD2. This CDR3 contains 14 residues. The V gene's germline CDR1 is ENHRY and CDR2 SYGVKD. V gave up 10 bases and J gave up 0 bases; unmatched junction bases: 5.

In nucleotides, the CDR3 is TGTGCCATCGGAGGGACTAGCGGGAACCAAGAGACCCAGTACTTC. Its translation: CAIGGTSGNQETQYF. This chain connects TRBV10-3 to TRBJ2-5, with 13 bases aligning to TRBD2. The CDR3 consists of 15 residues. CDR1 is ENHRY, CDR2 SYGVKD, per germline. With 8 bases clipped from V and 0 bases from J, the junction kept 3 bases outside the gene matches.

This sequence joins TRBV5-4 and TRBJ2-7, with D possibly TRBD2 on 7 matching bases. This CDR3 is 14 amino acids long. Per the germline V gene, CDR1 is SGHNT and CDR2 is YYREEE (reference sequence). Trimming removed 4 bases at V and 3 bases at J, with 14 bases between. CDR3 DNA: TGTGCCAGCAGCAGGGGGGGAGGGGTCTACGAGCAGTACTTC. It codes for CASSRGGGVYEQYF.

The chain is built from TRBV5-1 and TRBJ2-7; TRBD1 aligns across 7 bases. Germline values: CDR1 SGHRS, CDR2 YFSETQ. Germline trimming cut 5 bases from V and 2 bases from J; bases unmatched to any gene: 4. The length of the CDR3 is 13 residues. The CDR3 bases are TGCGCCAGCAGTGGACAGGAGACCTACGAGCAGTACTTC. Its translation: CASSGQETYEQYF.

DNA of the CDR3: TGTGCCAGCAGCCCGACTAGCGGGAGGGCGGATGAGCAGTACTTC. Protein: CASSPTSGRADEQYF. The V gene is TRBV5-4, the J gene TRBJ2-7; 14 positions agree with TRBD2. The V and J ends lost 4 bases and 7 bases, in that order; junction bases with no gene match: 7. In germline, CDR1 is SGHNT, CDR2 YYREEE (reference sequence). This CDR3 has 15 amino acids.